This T cell receptor beta chain was captured by sequencing in a study of blood T cell repertoires in COVID-19. TCRdb keeps only in-frame clones here, not all; method: immunoSEQ multiplex PCR. The sample shows 300,000 to 450,000 clones, about four fifths of them seen only once. V lost 4 bases, J lost 4 bases, and 14 bases lay in between. CDR1 and CDR2 from the germline V gene are SGHDT and YYEEEE. This CDR3 has 14 residues. The sequence derives from a human donor with acute or convalescent COVID-19. The donor label of this sample is uncertain. The sequenced sample consisted of peripheral blood. The gene calls are TRBV5-6 and TRBJ1-2; D gene uncertain. DNA of the CDR3: TGTGCCAGCAGCCCCCGAGTTGTCGGCTATGGCTACACCTTC. Translating gives CASSPRVVGYGYTF.